The clone carrying this TCR beta chain came up many times. Per the germline V gene, CDR1 is SGHRS and CDR2 is YFSETQ. The CDR3 sequence is 12 residues long. V was trimmed by 4 bases and J by 5 bases, leaving 8 bases between them. MiXCR was run by TCRdb on the 5' RACE reads, yielding one entry per CDR3 protein. The repertoire includes 400,000 to 450,000 distinct CDR3 sequences, approximately 18% of them detected once, and 20% to 25% sits in the top ten. These data belong to a study of T-cell memory formation after mild COVID-19. Study information: The study found TCR clusters largely donor specific.

Sequenced input: PBMCs or a T cell subset sorted from them (not recorded which). This sequence joins TRBV5-1 and TRBJ2-3, with D perhaps TRBD1 or TRBD2 (5 bases each). This clonotype originated in a man in his late teens or twenties who had mild COVID-19 (a few samples of this study predate the infection). Cell type and time point are not known. The CDR3 protein is CASSPGRDTQYF. The CDR3 nucleotides are TGCGCCAGCAGCCCAGGGAGAGATACGCAGTATTTT.